These 4 T cell receptor beta chains were all obtained from the same sample, sequenced in a study of blood T cells in healthy people across ages. The second PCR ran about 6 to 12 cycles with a sample-barcoded 5' primer and J-beta primers. TCRdb recomputed calls from the 5' RACE reads with MiXCR, one row per CDR3 protein. The sample has roughly 1,000,000 distinct CDR3 sequences; under 30% are singletons. The same specimen was also included in a second study, on T cells of mothers and their children.

The sample was blood. The receptors were sampled from a girl aged 2-15 years in good health.

This clonotype was observed a few times. The chain combines TRBV29-1 with TRBJ1-1; D possibly corresponds to TRBD1 (6 bases). The CDR3 has 13 amino acids. V lost 4 bases and J lost 4, with 13 bases in between. Germline CDR1 and CDR2: SQVTM and ANQGSEA. The CDR3 nucleotides are TGCAGCGTTGTCTCAGGACAGACCACTGAAGCTTTCTTT. Its protein is CSVVSGQTTEAFF.

V is TRBV19 and J is TRBJ2-7, with 8 bases aligning to TRBD2. CDR1 and CDR2 (germline): LNHDA, SQIVND (reference sequence). The CDR3 runs to 15 residues. After removal of 0 bases from V and 5 bases from J, the junction contained 6 bases not matched to a gene. The CDR3 is CASSIDHRGGNEQYF. The DNA for the CDR3 is TGTGCCAGTAGTATAGATCACCGGGGGGGGAACGAGCAGTACTTC.

This clonotype was counted only a few times. The chain couples TRBV12-3 or TRBV12-4 to TRBJ1-1; a possible D gene is TRBD1 (6 bases). The CDR3 totals 14 residues. V shed 6 bases and J shed 5 bases, with 16 bases lying between them. The CDR3 protein is CASRQQGSGTEAFF. CDR3 nucleotides: TGTGCCAGCAGGCAACAGGGTTCAGGAACTGAAGCTTTCTTT.

The chain employs TRBV5-1 and TRBJ1-1; perhaps TRBD1 as D (5 bases). Germline CDR1 reads SGHRS; CDR2 reads YFSETQ. The CDR3 loop spans 15 amino acids. V lost 4 bases to trimming and J lost 5 bases, with 18 bases between them. CDR3: CASSLDTDRNTEAFF. Written as DNA, the CDR3 is TGCGCCAGCAGCCTCGATACTGACAGAAATACTGAAGCTTTCTTT.